These 15 T cell receptor beta chains originate from one sample sequenced in a study of regulatory T cells in long-lasting Graves disease (dated by TCRdb to about 2021). Taken with the paper, the label for time point translates to: newly diagnosed GD, antithyroid drugs for less than 3 months. For both TCR sequencing and RNA sequencing, RNA was extracted from PBMCs in TRIzol. Library method: multiplex PCR. Sequenced on an Illumina HiSeq 4000. CDR3 regions were amplified by Arm-PCR with iRepertoire HTBI primers to construct TCR beta libraries. TCRdb cleaned the public reads at Q25 with fastp, built clones with MiXCR and kept in-frame beta chains. All rows with the same CDR3 protein become a single entry with the most common DNA and genes. In all, the sample holds roughly 560,000 distinct CDR3 sequences, and around 16% of those were seen once. In total, the top ten clones hold around 25% of the sample.

The sample also formed part of further work on T cells in Graves' hyperthyroidism and ophthalmopathy.

The sample in question was peripheral blood mononuclear cells (PBMCs), obtained at new diagnosis, from a patient treated with antithyroid drugs. The receptors were sampled from a woman aged 40 to 65 with Graves disease. Donor details come from another sample of the same person, matched by shared clones.

This clonotype occurred many times. The chain is built from TRBV6-2 or TRBV6-3 and TRBJ1-2; D uncertain. Germline CDR1 is MNHEY and CDR2 is SVGEGT. The CDR3 spans 13 residues. Trimming took off 5 bases at V and 2 bases at J, with 9 bases between the two ends. CDR3 bases: TGTGCCAGCAGTGGCGGGATGAACTATGGCTACACCTTC. Translated, it gives CASSGGMNYGYTF.

This clonotype has ten or more counts. J is TRBJ1-1 and V is TRBV18; TRBD1 agrees at 9 bases. Trimming cost V 0 bases and J 5 bases; bases outside gene matches: 7. This CDR3 region has 16 residues. Germline loops: CDR1 KGHSH, CDR2 LQKENI. DNA of the CDR3: TGTGCCAGCTCACCACCTACGGGACAGGGTAAAACTGAAGCTTTCTTT. This translates into CASSPPTGQGKTEAFF.

The genes are TRBV6-1 and TRBJ2-3, with a tentative D call TRBD1 (6 bases). In germline, CDR1 is MNHNS, CDR2 SASEGT. The CDR3 has 13 residues. Trimming left V 6 bases short and J 0 bases short, with 7 bases between. CDR3 in DNA: TGTGCCAGCAGGGACAGAAGCACAGATACGCAGTATTTT. This gives the protein CASRDRSTDTQYF.

This clonotype was seen a handful of times. The rearrangement joins TRBV24-1 to TRBJ2-7; possibly TRBD2 for D (5 bases). Trimming stripped 1 base from V and 7 bases from J, with 7 bases between. CDR3 length: 12 residues. CDR1 is KGHDR, CDR2 SFDVKD, per germline. The CDR3 nucleotides read TGTGCCACCAGTGATTTCCCGGGGGAGCAGTACTTC. Encoded protein: CATSDFPGEQYF.

This chain connects TRBV20-1 to TRBJ1-2, with 7 bases matching TRBD1. Germline loops: CDR1 DFQATT, CDR2 SNEGSKA (reference sequence). CDR3 length: 14 amino acids. The V and J ends lost 2 bases and 4 bases, in that order; junction bases with no gene match: 7. CDR3 coding DNA: TGCAGTGCTAGACGGGACAGACCTAGCTATGGCTACACCTTC. As protein: CSARRDRPSYGYTF.

Points on this clonotype: Being one base from a much bigger clone, this may be a read error. The chain uses TRBV11-2 and TRBJ1-1; D remains unclear. There are 14 residues in the CDR3. CDR1 and CDR2 (germline): SGHAT, FQNNGV. CDR3: CANSLFGKSTEAFF. The CDR3 DNA reads as TGTGCCAACAGCTTATTTGGGAAGAGCACTGAAGCTTTCTTT.

J is TRBJ2-5 and V is TRBV6-2 or TRBV6-3; 10 bases are a match to TRBD1. CDR1 is MNHEY, CDR2 SVGEGT, per germline. This CDR3 comprises 13 residues. V trimming: 11 bases; J trimming: 3 bases; junction bases outside the gene matches: 6. The CDR3 spells CAVRGTGEETQYF. DNA for the CDR3: TGTGCCGTACGTGGGACAGGGGAAGAGACCCAGTACTTC.

This clonotype was seen ten or more times. The J gene is TRBJ2-3, the V gene TRBV5-4; D not certain. The CDR3 sequence is 16 residues long. The germline V gene has CDR1 SGHNT and CDR2 YYREEE (reference sequence). Trimming shortened V by 0 bases and J by 0 bases, and 11 bases separated the two germline ends. The CDR3 DNA reads as TGTGCCAGCAGCTTGGGGAGCGCCTCTAGCACAGATACGCAGTATTTT. This codes for CASSLGSASSTDTQYF. The whole variable domain, remainder taken from reference TRBV5-4 and TRBJ2-3, is ETGVTQSPTHLIKTRGQQVTLRCSSQSGHNTVSWYQQALGQGPQFIFQYYREEENGRGNFPPRFSGLQFPNYSSELNVNALELDDSALYLCASSLGSASSTDTQYFGPGTRLTVL.

This clonotype has at least ten counts. V and J are TRBV20-1 and TRBJ1-1, with D perhaps matching TRBD1 (5 bases). This CDR3 is 11 amino acids long. Trimming removed 5 bases at V and 5 bases at J, with 9 bases between. Germline V lookup: CDR1 DFQATT, CDR2 SNEGSKA (reference sequence). CDR3 protein: CSAQGETEAFF. The CDR3 coding sequence is TGCAGTGCTCAAGGGGAGACTGAAGCTTTCTTT.

This clonotype was seen only a few times. The chain joins TRBV7-2 to TRBJ2-7; D remains unclear. The CDR3 spans 15 residues. Trimming shortened V by 5 bases and J by 1 base, and 15 bases separated the two germline ends. CDR1 is SGHTA and CDR2 is FQGNSA in the germline V gene. CDR3 in DNA: TGTGCCAGCAGCCTTGACACCCATGGGTCCTACGAGCAGTACTTC. This gives the protein CASSLDTHGSYEQYF.

This clonotype was detected ten times or more. The V and J genes are TRBV2 and TRBJ1-6; perhaps TRBD1 as D (6 bases). The CDR3 is 14 amino acids. Per germline, CDR1 SNHLY and CDR2 FYNNEI. V lost 6 bases to trimming and J lost 9 bases, with 15 bases between them. CDR3: CASRDRGPGSPLHF. CDR3 DNA sequence: TGTGCCAGCAGAGACCGGGGGCCCGGTTCACCCCTCCACTTT.

This clonotype has just a few counts. The chain has TRBV5-1 and TRBJ2-1; 8 nucleotides match TRBD2. Germline V CDR1 and CDR2: SGHRS, YFSETQ. The CDR3 is 16 residues long. The ends lost 3 bases at V and 2 bases at J; junction bases unmatched: 7. Here the CDR3 reads CASSSPRGGPYNEQFF. CDR3 coding DNA: TGCGCCAGCAGCTCCCCCCGGGGGGGGCCCTACAATGAGCAGTTCTTC. Based on the CDR3 plus reference TRBV5-1 and TRBJ2-1, the full variable domain is KAGVTQTPRYLIKTRGQQVTLSCSPISGHRSVSWYQQTPGQGLQFLFEYFSETQRNKGNFPGRFSGRQFSNSRSEMNVSTLELGDSALYLCASSSPRGGPYNEQFFGPGTRLTVL.

This clonotype has at least ten counts. The CDR3 DNA sequence: TGTGCCAGCAGCACCGACCCGAACACTGAAGCTTTCTTT. Encoded protein: CASSTDPNTEAFF. The chain couples TRBV7-3 to TRBJ1-1; D remains ambiguous. The CDR3 totals 13 residues. Germline CDR1 and CDR2: SGHTA and FQGTGA. With 5 bases removed from V and 1 base from J, the gap between germline ends came to 8 bases.

Many counts were recorded for this clonotype. The V and J genes are TRBV5-1 and TRBJ2-7; D uncertain. V was clipped by 0 bases and J by 2 bases, with 15 bases between them. This CDR3 is 16 amino acids long. Germline CDR1 SGHRS, CDR2 YFSETQ. The CDR3 loop reads CASSLVLGDGTYEQYF. CDR3 DNA: TGCGCCAGCAGCTTGGTGCTCGGAGACGGCACCTACGAGCAGTACTTC.

This clonotype was recorded at least ten times. This chain links TRBV11-2 with TRBJ2-1; no clear D gene. The CDR3 spans 11 residues. Per the germline V gene, CDR1 is SGHAT and CDR2 is FQNNGV. V was shortened by 1 base and J by 13 bases, with 8 bases between the two germline ends. The CDR3 coding sequence is TGTGCCAGCAGCTTAGCGAGCGTTCAGTTCTTC. This gives the protein CASSLASVQFF.